The following is a TCR beta chain sequence with its context. Antigen specificity is unknown. Every donor was a healthy person donating bone marrow. The ends were cut back, 0 bases at V and 2 bases at J, with 5 bases in the middle. CDR3 length equals 13 residues. Germline CDR1 reads WNHNN; CDR2 reads SYGVQD (reference sequence). This sample stems from a study of cytomegalovirus exposure and HLA in healthy donors. The study's findings and limits: Later on, an analysis found that several of the most significant clusters appeared to be linked to common viral pathogens, which included parvovirus B19. Using the classifier, cytomegalovirus status was reportedly diagnosed with high specificity and sensitivity. In a later analysis, HLA-associated beta chains showed higher expansion and lower generation probabilities than comparable chains.

Use of 60 Vbeta and 13 Jbeta primers characterized the PCR. Method: immunoSEQ multiplex PCR; TCRdb's copy keeps in-frame clones and lacks some. The sample totals 100,000 to 150,000 clones. J is TRBJ2-7 and V is TRBV10-1; no reliable D call. This receptor was taken from a young man in good health and CMV-seronegative. Input material: PBMCs. The CDR3: CASSESSAYEQYF. CDR3 DNA sequence: TGCGCCAGCAGTGAGTCCTCTGCCTACGAGCAGTACTTC.